These 9 T cell receptor beta chains originate from one sample sequenced in a study of tumour-infiltrating T cells in Burkitt lymphoma. This table comes from immunoSEQ multiplex PCR, and its TCRdb copy is limited to in-frame clones, with some not included. The sample holds 3,000 to 4,000 clones, about 19% seen once. The sample was tumor tissue. These receptors all stem from a human donor with Burkitt lymphoma.

This clone was detected only a few times. The chain recombines TRBV7-2 with TRBJ2-7; perhaps TRBD2 as D (5 bases). The V gene's germline CDR1 is SGHTA and CDR2 FQGNSA. V gave up 1 base and J gave up 4 bases, with 8 bases separating them. The CDR3 has 13 residues. The CDR3 loop reads CASSLGGLYEQYF. CDR3 bases: TGTGCCAGCAGCTTAGGTGGACTTTACGAGCAGTACTTC.

The table lists this clone with a few counts. The chain recombines TRBV6-4 with TRBJ1-1; 7 bases fit TRBD1. CDR1 and CDR2 from the germline V gene are MRHNA and SNTAGT. The CDR3 has 15 residues. V shed 0 bases and J 1 base; nucleotides not matched to a gene: 2. The CDR3 sequence: CASSDSRTGNTEAFF. The CDR3 DNA sequence: TGTGCCAGCAGTGACTCAAGGACAGGGAACACTGAAGCTTTCTTT.

The chain is built from TRBV18 and TRBJ1-1, with 11 bases lining up with TRBD1. The CDR3 is made up of 18 amino acids. Germline V gives CDR1 KGHSH, CDR2 LQKENI. J was trimmed by 0 bases and V by 1 base; bases with no gene match: 7. The CDR3 is CASSPRTGGIGVNTEAFF. In DNA form, the CDR3 reads TGTGCCAGCTCACCACGGACAGGGGGCATAGGGGTGAACACTGAAGCTTTCTTT.

This clone was seen only a few times. The chain links TRBV9 to TRBJ2-7, with TRBD1 matching 8 bases. V shed 3 bases and J 1 base; nucleotides not matched to a gene: 6. This CDR3 contains 15 residues. Germline loops: CDR1 SGDLS, CDR2 YYNGEE. In nucleotides, the CDR3 is TGTGCCAGCAGCGCCCGGGACAGGCCTTCCTACGAGCAGTACTTC. Amino acid sequence: CASSARDRPSYEQYF.

This clone was seen a handful of times. V and J are TRBV7-2 and TRBJ2-1; D is unclear. The ends were cut back, 1 base at V and 7 bases at J, with 11 bases in the middle. Germline V gene data show CDR1 as SGHTA and CDR2 as FQGNSA. The CDR3 has 14 amino acids. The CDR3 sequence: CASSLGLYTNEQFF. The DNA of the CDR3 is TGTGCCAGCAGCTTAGGCCTATATACAAATGAGCAGTTCTTC.

This clone has more than one count but fewer than ten. The CDR3 bases are TGTGCCAGCAGTTTCTTCGGGCAGAACCAAGAGACCCAGTACTTC. Residues: CASSFFGQNQETQYF. This sequence joins TRBV27 and TRBJ2-5; no clear D gene. Germline CDR1 reads MNHEY; CDR2 reads SMNVEV (reference sequence). This CDR3 is 15 amino acids long. V was clipped by 3 bases and J by 0 bases, with 11 bases between them.

About this clone itself: One end of the junction varies from germline; a read error may be responsible. V usage is TRBV5-5 and J usage is TRBJ1-4; TRBD1 is a possible D gene (6 bases). Germline CDR1 SGHKS, CDR2 YYEKEE (reference sequence). This CDR3 spans 14 amino acids. The CDR3 reads CASSPDRINEKLFF. CDR3 DNA sequence: TGTGCCAGCAGCCCGGACAGAATTAATGAAAAACTATTTTTT.

This clone has more than one count but fewer than ten. The sample carries other DNA sequences with the same CDR3. The chain combines TRBV7-9 with TRBJ1-1, with a weak D call TRBD1 (5 bases). Trimming shortened V by 5 bases and J by 6 bases, and 13 bases separated the two germline ends. Germline CDR1 and CDR2: SEHNR and FQNEAQ (reference sequence). The CDR3 length is 13 residues. CDR3 region: CASSLQGSAEAFF. The CDR3 region has the DNA TGTGCCAGCAGCCTTCAGGGTAGCGCTGAAGCTTTCTTT.

This clone has just a few counts. The V gene is TRBV5-4, the J gene TRBJ2-7; 10 nucleotides align to TRBD1. The V gene end was trimmed by 4 bases and the J gene end by 5 bases; junction bases not matched to a gene: 9. Germline CDR1 reads SGHNT; CDR2 reads YYREEE (reference sequence). CDR3 size: 15 residues. The CDR3 DNA reads as TGTGCCAGCAGCAGCCCCGGGACAGGGGTCCACGAGCAGTACTTC. This codes for CASSSPGTGVHEQYF.